The T cell receptor beta chain described here comes from a study of identical twins. Whole-study findings and limits: Among out-of-frame alpha sequences shared by twins, low generation probability occurred in excess. Among beta out-of-frame sequences, excess sharing between twins appeared weaker.

TCRdb re-derived calls from the 5' RACE reads in MiXCR, one entry per CDR3 protein. The sample has around 250,000 distinct CDR3 sequences; approximately 12% are singletons. On this clonotype: The antigen remains undetermined.

Trimming removed 1 base at V and 8 bases at J, with 12 bases between. Germline loops: CDR1 SGDLS, CDR2 YYNGEE. CDR3 size: 13 residues. These data also featured in a second study, about yellow fever vaccine responses in identical twins. Per that paper: Twins' vaccine T cell response reportedly seemed partly convergent, partly personalized.

The clonotype comes from a woman aged 18-29 years in good health. Sequencing was performed on memory (CD45RO+) T cells sorted from blood. The V and J genes are TRBV9 and TRBJ1-2; a weak D match, TRBD1 (6 bases). Written as DNA, the CDR3 is TGTGCCAGCAGCGTAACGGTCGGGGGCGGCTACACCTTC. It translates to CASSVTVGGGYTF.